A selection of T cell receptor beta chains follows, all from one sample in a study of CD8 T cells in ankylosing spondylitis. TCRdb re-derived calls from the 5' RACE reads in MiXCR, one entry per CDR3 protein. The table shows about 18,000 distinct CDR3 sequences, with roughly 8% occurring only once. The sequenced material came from blood. These receptors originate from a male donor with ankylosing spondylitis or in good health (not recorded which). Both conserved end residues are part of each CDR3. D genes are given only for firm matches. The size entry is marked missing in some rows and otherwise reads once, few, many or a size class.

V gene	D gene	J gene	clone size	CDR3 DNA	CDR3 protein
TRBV10-3	NA	TRBJ2-2	NA	TGTGCCATCAGTGACAGCCAAACCGGGGAGCTGTTTTTT	CAISDSQTGELFF
TRBV7-2	NA	TRBJ1-4	few	TGTGCCAGCAGCCCCTCTACTGAAAAACTGTTTTTT	CASSPSTEKLFF
TRBV28	NA	TRBJ1-1	NA	TGTGCCAGCAATCTGGGGGGGGCTTACACTGAAGCTTTCTTT	CASNLGGAYTEAFF
TRBV28	NA	TRBJ1-6	many	TGTGCCAGCAGTTTTGGAGGATCCTATAATTCACCCCTCCACTTT	CASSFGGSYNSPLHF
TRBV20-1	NA	TRBJ2-4	many	TGCAGTGCTAAAGTTCCGGGAGAGGGAAACATTCAGTACTTC	CSAKVPGEGNIQYF
TRBV12-3/TRBV12-4	NA	TRBJ2-3	NA	TGTGCCAGCAGTTTAATTACAGATACGCAGTATTTT	CASSLITDTQYF
TRBV7-3	NA	TRBJ1-1	few	TGTGCCAGCAGCTTTCAAAGAGAGACTGAAGCTTTCTTT	CASSFQRETEAFF
TRBV7-9	NA	TRBJ1-1	few	TGTGCCAGCAGCTTAGCGTTAAGTGGGTCTGAAGCTTTCTTT	CASSLALSGSEAFF
TRBV25-1	NA	TRBJ2-7	few	TGTGCCAGCAGCGCCAAAGGTGGCGTGGCCTACGAGCAGTACTTC	CASSAKGGVAYEQYF
TRBV6-6	NA	TRBJ2-1	few	TGTGCCAGCAGTTCCAAGTTCCGGGGGAGCTCCTACAATGAGCAGTTCTTC	CASSSKFRGSSYNEQFF
TRBV7-9	NA	TRBJ2-2	few	TGTGCCAGCAGCCCTCCCACCGGGGAGCTGTTTTTT	CASSPPTGELFF
TRBV6-2/TRBV6-3	NA	TRBJ1-1	few	TGTGCCAGCAGTCAACAGGGGAACACTGAAGCTTTCTTT	CASSQQGNTEAFF
TRBV20-1	NA	TRBJ1-4	NA	TGCAGTGCTTCTAGCGGAGGCGGAAGTAATGAAAAACTGTTTTTT	CSASSGGGSNEKLFF
TRBV20-1	TRBD2	TRBJ2-1	NA	TGCAGTGCCCAGAGGCCGGGACTAGCGGGGAACCAGAGGTCATACAATGAGCAGTTCTTC	CSAQRPGLAGNQRSYNEQFF
TRBV29-1	NA	TRBJ2-7	few	TGCAGCGTTGTGGGAGGACCCTACGAGCAGTACTTC	CSVVGGPYEQYF
TRBV6-4	NA	TRBJ2-1	few	TGTGCCAGCAGTGACCTCGGGGGGCCGAGGAATGAGCAGTTCTTC	CASSDLGGPRNEQFF
TRBV20-1	NA	TRBJ2-2	few	TGCAGTGCGAGACAGATGAACACCGGGGAGCTGTTTTTT	CSARQMNTGELFF